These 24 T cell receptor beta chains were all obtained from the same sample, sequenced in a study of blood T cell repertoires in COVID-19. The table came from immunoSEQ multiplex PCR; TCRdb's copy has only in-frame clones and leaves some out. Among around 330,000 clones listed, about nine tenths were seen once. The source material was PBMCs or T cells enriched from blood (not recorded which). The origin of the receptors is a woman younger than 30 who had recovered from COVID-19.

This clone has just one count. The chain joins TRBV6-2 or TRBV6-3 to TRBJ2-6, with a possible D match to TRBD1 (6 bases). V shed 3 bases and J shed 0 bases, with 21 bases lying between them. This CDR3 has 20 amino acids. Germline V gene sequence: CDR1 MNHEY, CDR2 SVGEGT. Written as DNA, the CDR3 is TGTGCCAGCAGTTATTTCCCGTGGGGGCAGTCCCCCTCTGGGGCCAACGTCCTGACTTTC. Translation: CASSYFPWGQSPSGANVLTF.

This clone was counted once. As DNA, the CDR3 is TGTGCCAGCAGCTCCAGACAGGGGGCGGGGGCTTTCTTT. The encoded protein is CASSSRQGAGAFF. The J gene is TRBJ1-1, the V gene TRBV7-2, with 10 bases lining up with TRBD1. Unmatched junction bases numbered 7, after V lost 4 bases and J lost 11 bases. The length of the CDR3 is 13 residues. CDR1 is SGHTA and CDR2 is FQGNSA in the germline V gene.

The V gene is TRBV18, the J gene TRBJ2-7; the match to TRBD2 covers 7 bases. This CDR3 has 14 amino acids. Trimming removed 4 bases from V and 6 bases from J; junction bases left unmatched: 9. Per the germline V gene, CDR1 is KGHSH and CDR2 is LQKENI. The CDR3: CASSRGGDRFEQYF. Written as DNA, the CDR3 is TGTGCCAGCTCACGGGGGGGTGACCGATTCGAGCAGTACTTC.

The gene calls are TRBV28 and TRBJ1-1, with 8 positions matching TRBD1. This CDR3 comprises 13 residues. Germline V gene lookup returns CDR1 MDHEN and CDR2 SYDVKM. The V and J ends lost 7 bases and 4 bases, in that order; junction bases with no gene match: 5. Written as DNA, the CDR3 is TGTGCCAGCACTCGCGACAGGGGCACTGAAGCTTTCTTT. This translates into CASTRDRGTEAFF.

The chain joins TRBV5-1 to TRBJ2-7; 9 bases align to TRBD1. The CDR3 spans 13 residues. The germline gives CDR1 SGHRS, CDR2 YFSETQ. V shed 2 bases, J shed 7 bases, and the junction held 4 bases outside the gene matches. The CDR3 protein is CASSFGTGYEQYF. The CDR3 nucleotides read TGCGCCAGCAGCTTCGGGACAGGGTATGAGCAGTACTTC.

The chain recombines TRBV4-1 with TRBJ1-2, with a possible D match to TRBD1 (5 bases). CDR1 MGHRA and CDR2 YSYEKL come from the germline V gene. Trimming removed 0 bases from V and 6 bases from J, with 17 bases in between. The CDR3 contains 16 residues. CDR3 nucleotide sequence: TGCGCCAGCAGCCAAGATTTGACCACAGGTGGCAATGGCTACACCTTC. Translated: CASSQDLTTGGNGYTF.

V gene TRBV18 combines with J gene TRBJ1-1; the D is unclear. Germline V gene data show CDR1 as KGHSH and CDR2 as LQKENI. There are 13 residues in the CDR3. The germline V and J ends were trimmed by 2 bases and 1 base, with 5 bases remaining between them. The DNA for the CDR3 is TGTGCCAGCTCACCAGCGGGGAACACTGAAGCTTTCTTT. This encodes CASSPAGNTEAFF. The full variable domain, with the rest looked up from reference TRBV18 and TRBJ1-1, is NAGVMQNPRHLVRRRGQEARLRCSPMKGHSHVYWYRQLPEEGLKFMVYLQKENIIDESGMPKERFSAEFPKEGPSILRIQQVVRGDSAAYFCASSPAGNTEAFFGQGTRLTVV.

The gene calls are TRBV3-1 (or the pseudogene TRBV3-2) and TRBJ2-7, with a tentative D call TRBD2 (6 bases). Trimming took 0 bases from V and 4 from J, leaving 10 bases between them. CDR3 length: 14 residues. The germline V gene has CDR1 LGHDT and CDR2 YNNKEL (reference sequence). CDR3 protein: CASSQDVGGYEQYF. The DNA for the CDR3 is TGTGCCAGCAGCCAAGATGTCGGAGGGTACGAGCAGTACTTC.

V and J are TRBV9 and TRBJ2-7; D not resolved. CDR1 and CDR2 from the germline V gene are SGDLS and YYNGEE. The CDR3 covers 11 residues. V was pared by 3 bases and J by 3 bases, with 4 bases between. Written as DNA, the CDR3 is TGTGCCAGCAGCGCCGGCTACGAGCAGTACTTC. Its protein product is CASSAGYEQYF.

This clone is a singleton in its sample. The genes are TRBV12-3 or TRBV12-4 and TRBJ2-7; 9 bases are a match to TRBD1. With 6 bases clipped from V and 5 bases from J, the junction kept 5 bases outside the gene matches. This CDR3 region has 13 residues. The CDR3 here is CASSQDRGDEQYF. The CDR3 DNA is TGTGCCAGCAGCCAGGACAGGGGAGACGAGCAGTACTTC.

The chain's CDR3 is CASSARQGRYGYTF. For the CDR3, the DNA is TGTGCCAGCAGCGCCCGACAGGGACGCTATGGCTACACCTTC. The chain carries TRBV7-2 and TRBJ1-2; 7 bases are shared with TRBD1. The CDR3 spans 14 residues. The J segment lost 4 bases and the V segment lost 5 bases, leaving 7 bases of the junction unmatched. Germline CDR1 is SGHTA and CDR2 is FQGNSA.

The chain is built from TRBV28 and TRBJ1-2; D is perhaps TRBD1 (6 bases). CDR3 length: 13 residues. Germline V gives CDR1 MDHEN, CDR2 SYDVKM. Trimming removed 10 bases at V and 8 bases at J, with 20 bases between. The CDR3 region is CAIQKNRAVGYTF. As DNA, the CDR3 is TGTGCCATACAAAAGAACAGGGCTGTGGGCTACACCTTC.

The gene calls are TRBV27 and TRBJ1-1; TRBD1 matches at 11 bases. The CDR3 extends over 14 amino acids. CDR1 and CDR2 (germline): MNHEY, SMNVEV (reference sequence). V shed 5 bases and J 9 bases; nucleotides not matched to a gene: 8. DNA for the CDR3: TGTGCCAGCAGTCAGGACAGGGGGCTAGGAAAAGCTTTCTTT. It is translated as CASSQDRGLGKAFF.

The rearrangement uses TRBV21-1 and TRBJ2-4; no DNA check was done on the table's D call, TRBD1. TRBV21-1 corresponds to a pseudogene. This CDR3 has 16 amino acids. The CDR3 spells CASSKKTGSAKNIQYF. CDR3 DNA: TGTGCCAGCAGCAAAAAGACAGGGTCAGCCAAAAACATTCAGTACTTC.

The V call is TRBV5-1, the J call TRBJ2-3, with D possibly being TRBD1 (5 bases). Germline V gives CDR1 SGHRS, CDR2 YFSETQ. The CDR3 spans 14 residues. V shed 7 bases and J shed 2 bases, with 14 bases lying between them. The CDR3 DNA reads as TGCGCCAGCGGGGCGACAGCCATCACAGATACGCAGTATTTT. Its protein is CASGATAITDTQYF.

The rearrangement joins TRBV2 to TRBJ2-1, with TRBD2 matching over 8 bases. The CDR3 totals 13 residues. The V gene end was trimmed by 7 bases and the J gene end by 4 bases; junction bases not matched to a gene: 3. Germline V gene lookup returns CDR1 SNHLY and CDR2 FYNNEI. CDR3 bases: TGTGCCAGCACCACTAGCGGTTACAATGAGCAGTTCTTC. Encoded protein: CASTTSGYNEQFF.

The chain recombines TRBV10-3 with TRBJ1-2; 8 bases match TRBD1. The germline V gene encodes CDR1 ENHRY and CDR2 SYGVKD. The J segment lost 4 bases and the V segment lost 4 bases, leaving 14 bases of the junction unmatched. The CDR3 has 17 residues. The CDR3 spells CAISGNPGGVGLYGYTF. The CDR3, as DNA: TGTGCCATCAGTGGAAACCCAGGGGGCGTTGGCCTCTATGGCTACACCTTC.

The CDR3 DNA sequence: TGTGCCAGCAGTCCGCGCCTGAGTTTGTATGGCTACACCTTC. Its protein product is CASSPRLSLYGYTF. The chain combines TRBV27 with TRBJ1-2; no definite D call. The CDR3 extends over 14 amino acids. Germline CDR1 and CDR2: MNHEY and SMNVEV (reference sequence). V was clipped by 5 bases and J by 5 bases, with 15 bases between them.

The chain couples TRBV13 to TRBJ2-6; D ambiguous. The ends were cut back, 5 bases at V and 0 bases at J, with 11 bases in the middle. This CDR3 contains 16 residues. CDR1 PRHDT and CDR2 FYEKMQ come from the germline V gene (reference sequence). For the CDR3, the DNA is TGTGCCAGCAGCACCAGATACGACTCTGGGGCCAACGTCCTGACTTTC. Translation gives CASSTRYDSGANVLTF.

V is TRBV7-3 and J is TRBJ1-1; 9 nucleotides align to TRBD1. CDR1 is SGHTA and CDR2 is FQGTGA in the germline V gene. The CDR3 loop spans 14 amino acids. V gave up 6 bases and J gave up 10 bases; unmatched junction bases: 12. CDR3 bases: TGTGCCAGCAGTCCACAGGGGGCCGGAGGACGAGCTTTCTTT. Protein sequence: CASSPQGAGGRAFF.

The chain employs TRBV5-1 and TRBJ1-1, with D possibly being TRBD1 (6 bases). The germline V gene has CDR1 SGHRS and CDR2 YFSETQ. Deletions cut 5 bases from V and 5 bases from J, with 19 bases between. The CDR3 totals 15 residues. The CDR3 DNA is TGCGCCAGCAGTTCAGGAACAGGGATAGGAACTGAAGCTTTCTTT. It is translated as CASSSGTGIGTEAFF.

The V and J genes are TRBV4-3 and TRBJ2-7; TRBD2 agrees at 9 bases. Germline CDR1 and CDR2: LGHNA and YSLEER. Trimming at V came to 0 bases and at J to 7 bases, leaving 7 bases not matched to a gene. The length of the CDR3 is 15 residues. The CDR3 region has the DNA TGCGCCAGCAGCCAAGAAGGCGGGGGGGCCAATGAGCAGTACTTC. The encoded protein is CASSQEGGGANEQYF.

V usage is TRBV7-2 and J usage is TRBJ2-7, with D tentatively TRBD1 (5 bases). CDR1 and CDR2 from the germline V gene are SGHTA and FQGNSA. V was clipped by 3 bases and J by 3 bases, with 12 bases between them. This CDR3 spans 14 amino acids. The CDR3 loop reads CASSLEGVDYEQYF. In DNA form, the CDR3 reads TGTGCCAGCAGCTTGGAAGGGGTCGACTACGAGCAGTACTTC.

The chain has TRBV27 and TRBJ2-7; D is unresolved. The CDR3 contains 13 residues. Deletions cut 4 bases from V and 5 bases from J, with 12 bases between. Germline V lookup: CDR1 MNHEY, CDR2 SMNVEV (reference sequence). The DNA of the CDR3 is TGTGCCAGCAGTTACACAGAGAGAAACGAGCAGTACTTC. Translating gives CASSYTERNEQYF.